Listed here are 22 T cell receptor beta chains from one sample, sequenced in a study of T cell changes during pregnancy in multiple sclerosis. Method: immunoSEQ multiplex PCR; TCRdb's copy keeps in-frame clones and lacks some. Here the sample spans under 130,000 clones, 80% to 95% being singletons. The specimen comprised peripheral blood, sampled after pregnancy. These receptors came from a female donor with multiple sclerosis, enrolled in a pregnancy study.

This clone has only one observation. This chain links TRBV4-2 with TRBJ2-5; 10 bases are a match to TRBD2. Unmatched junction bases numbered 9, after V lost 1 base and J lost 4 bases. Germline lookup yields CDR1 LGHNA and CDR2 YNFKEQ. The CDR3 covers 17 residues. CDR3 sequence (DNA): TGTGCCAGCAGCCAAGGGGCTAGCGGGGGCCCCGGAGAGACCCAGTACTTC. It specifies CASSQGASGGPGETQYF.

This sequence joins TRBV9 and TRBJ2-1; D possibly corresponds to TRBD1 (6 bases). The length of the CDR3 is 14 residues. V was pared by 3 bases and J by 1 base, with 8 bases between. Per germline, CDR1 SGDLS and CDR2 YYNGEE. In DNA, the CDR3 is TGTGCCAGCAGCGCACAGGGTTCCTACAATGAGCAGTTCTTC. This translates into CASSAQGSYNEQFF.

To note about this clone: One end of the junction varies from germline; a read error may be responsible. The gene calls are TRBV7-7 and TRBJ1-5, with D tentatively TRBD1 (6 bases). The length of the CDR3 is 13 residues. Germline CDR1 SSHAT, CDR2 FNYEAQ (reference sequence). CDR3 bases: TGTGCTAGCAGTACAGGGCATGGTCAGCCCCAGCATTTT. Protein: CASSTGHGQPQHF.

The chain combines TRBV30 with TRBJ1-2, with D possibly TRBD1 on 5 matching bases. Germline CDR1 reads GTSNPN; CDR2 reads SVGIG (reference sequence). The CDR3 has 14 residues. The ends were cut back, 4 bases at V and 8 bases at J, with 20 bases in the middle. The CDR3 DNA sequence: TGTGCCTGGACCCTGCCCGGGACTTCAGGGGGCTACACCTTC. As protein: CAWTLPGTSGGYTF.

This chain joins TRBV6-5 and TRBJ2-2; 7 bases match TRBD1. After removal of 8 bases from V and 2 bases from J, the junction contained 5 bases not matched to a gene. The germline V gene encodes CDR1 MNHEY and CDR2 SVGAGI. CDR3 length equals 14 residues. CDR3 in amino acids: CASRTGINTGELFF. Written as DNA, the CDR3 is TGTGCCAGCCGGACAGGAATAAACACCGGGGAGCTGTTTTTT.

In DNA, the CDR3 is TGTGCCAGCAGTTTATACAGCAGCGGGGCAGAGACCCAGTACTTC. It codes for CASSLYSSGAETQYF. The J gene is TRBJ2-5, the V gene TRBV27, with 7 nucleotides matching TRBD2. The CDR3 contains 15 residues. The trim removed 1 base at V and 4 bases at J, leaving 6 bases unmatched. Germline CDR1 reads MNHEY; CDR2 reads SMNVEV (reference sequence).

The genes are TRBV5-1 and TRBJ2-1; TRBD1 might be the D (5 bases). Germline assignment: CDR1 SGHRS and CDR2 YFSETQ. Trimming removed 0 bases at V and 0 bases at J, with 7 bases between. There are 15 residues in the CDR3. CDR3 loop: CASSLDRGSYNEQFF. DNA for the CDR3: TGCGCCAGCAGCTTGGATAGGGGCTCCTACAATGAGCAGTTCTTC.

V gene TRBV7-8 combines with J gene TRBJ2-1, with D tentatively TRBD2 (7 bases). This CDR3 contains 17 residues. Germline V lookup: CDR1 SGHVS, CDR2 FQNEAQ. Trimming cost V 4 bases and J 3 bases, with 19 bases left between them. CDR3 in amino acids: CASSWPLGRGHYNEQFF. For the CDR3, the DNA is TGTGCCAGCAGCTGGCCCCTGGGGCGGGGGCACTACAATGAGCAGTTCTTC.

CDR3 in amino acids: CASSSPKGQNYGYTF. CDR3 in DNA: TGTGCCAGCAGCTCACCTAAGGGACAGAACTATGGCTACACCTTC. This chain links TRBV11-2 with TRBJ1-2; 7 bases align to TRBD1. The V segment lost 4 bases and the J segment 2 bases; nucleotides outside the gene matches: 7. The germline gives CDR1 SGHAT, CDR2 FQNNGV. This CDR3 has 15 amino acids.

In this sample, this clone turned up a few times. The chain has TRBV6-5 and TRBJ1-6; possible D gene TRBD1, 5 bases. The V end lost 5 bases, the J end lost 15 bases, and 17 bases lay between the germline ends. CDR1 and CDR2 (germline): MNHEY, SVGAGI. The CDR3 has 13 amino acids. The CDR3 DNA reads as TGTGCCAGCAGTACCGGGGGAGGCTTTGACCTCCACTTT. It codes for CASSTGGGFDLHF.

Here the CDR3 DNA reads TGTGCCAGTAGAGAGGGGGTGCATGAGCAGTTCTTC. It encodes CASREGVHEQFF. V and J are TRBV19 and TRBJ2-1; possibly TRBD1 for D (6 bases). This CDR3 has 12 amino acids. Germline loops: CDR1 LNHDA, CDR2 SQIVND (reference sequence). With 6 bases removed from V and 8 bases from J, the gap between germline ends came to 11 bases.

This clone was found a few times. V usage is TRBV19 and J usage is TRBJ1-3; weak D call: TRBD1 (5 bases). CDR3 size: 14 residues. With 6 bases removed from V and 0 bases from J, the gap between germline ends came to 9 bases. Looked up from germline, CDR1 is LNHDA and CDR2 is SQIVND (reference sequence). The CDR3 loop is CASRWGDSGNTIYF. For the CDR3, the DNA is TGTGCCAGTAGATGGGGCGACTCTGGAAACACCATATATTTT.

V and J are TRBV5-6 and TRBJ2-3; D remains ambiguous. The CDR3 has 13 amino acids. Germline-derived CDR1 and CDR2 are SGHDT and YYEEEE. V lost 3 bases, J lost 3 bases, and 8 bases lay in between. CDR3 bases: TGTGCCAGCAGCTCCAGAGCGACAGATACGCAGTATTTT. It is translated as CASSSRATDTQYF.

The chain links TRBV27 to TRBJ2-7; a weak D match, TRBD2 (5 bases). V shed 2 bases and J shed 1 base, with 9 bases lying between them. The CDR3 has 14 residues. Germline CDR1 is MNHEY and CDR2 is SMNVEV (reference sequence). The CDR3 region is CASSLAGQSYEQYF. The DNA of the CDR3 is TGTGCCAGCAGTTTAGCGGGCCAGTCCTACGAGCAGTACTTC.

The V call is TRBV19, the J call TRBJ2-2, with D unclear. The CDR3 runs to 12 residues. The V gene lost 7 bases and the J gene lost 8 bases, with 11 bases spanning the gap. Looked up from germline, CDR1 is LNHDA and CDR2 is SQIVND (reference sequence). For the CDR3, the DNA is TGTGCCAGTATCAGCTGGGCTGGGGAGCTGTTTTTT. Protein product: CASISWAGELFF.

V usage is TRBV6-1 and J usage is TRBJ2-1; 7 bases match TRBD1. Germline V CDR1 and CDR2: MNHNS, SASEGT. This CDR3 comprises 15 residues. V lost 10 bases to trimming and J lost 8 bases; unmatched junction nucleotides: 17. The DNA for the CDR3 is TGTGCCATCGACAGGGAAATAAACTCCCGGGATGAGCAGTTCTTC. It encodes CAIDREINSRDEQFF.

The CDR3 nucleotides read TGCAGCGTTGAATCTGATGGCTACACCTTC. Translated, it gives CSVESDGYTF. This sequence joins TRBV29-1 and TRBJ1-2; no clear D gene. Germline-derived CDR1 and CDR2 are SQVTM and ANQGSEA. V was clipped by 2 bases and J by 6 bases, with 4 bases between them. The CDR3 covers 10 residues.

To note about this clone: Other nucleotide sequences from this sample produce the same CDR3. This sequence joins TRBV11-2 and TRBJ2-5; D is perhaps TRBD2 (6 bases). CDR3 size: 14 residues. Between the trimmed V and J ends, which lost 1 base and 3 bases, there was a span of 9 bases. The V gene's germline CDR1 is SGHAT and CDR2 FQNNGV. This CDR3 reads CASSLGWGEETQYF. The CDR3 bases are TGTGCCAGCAGCTTAGGATGGGGGGAAGAGACCCAGTACTTC.

The DNA of the CDR3 is TGTGCCAGCAGCGTCTCATCTCGGGTGGGGGCAGAATCACCCCTCCACTTT. Translation gives CASSVSSRVGAESPLHF. The rearrangement links TRBV9 to TRBJ1-6; TRBD1 might be the D (6 bases). Trimming removed 2 bases at V and 10 bases at J, with 22 bases between. The CDR3 runs to 17 residues. The V gene's germline CDR1 is SGDLS and CDR2 YYNGEE.

This chain joins TRBV5-1 and TRBJ2-2; 7 nucleotides line up with TRBD2. The ends lost 1 base at V and 7 bases at J; junction bases unmatched: 1. Germline-derived CDR1 and CDR2 are SGHRS and YFSETQ. This CDR3 comprises 13 residues. In DNA form, the CDR3 reads TGCGCCAGCAGCTTGCGGGAGGACGGGGAGCTGTTTTTT. Translated, it gives CASSLREDGELFF.

The chain's CDR3 is CASSIGLADNNEQFF. CDR3 DNA: TGCGCCAGCAGCATAGGACTAGCGGACAACAATGAGCAGTTCTTC. This rearrangement joins TRBV5-1 to TRBJ2-1; TRBD2 matches 10 bases. Germline V gene lookup returns CDR1 SGHRS and CDR2 YFSETQ. The CDR3 length is 15 residues. V was clipped by 4 bases and J by 5 bases; unmatched bases: 6.

The rearrangement links TRBV9 to TRBJ1-2, with D unclear. The V gene lost 0 bases and the J gene lost 2 bases, with 5 bases spanning the gap. From germline, CDR1 is SGDLS and CDR2 YYNGEE. The CDR3 is 13 amino acids. CDR3 residues: CASSVGQNYGYTF. The CDR3 region has the DNA TGTGCCAGCAGCGTAGGCCAGAACTATGGCTACACCTTC.